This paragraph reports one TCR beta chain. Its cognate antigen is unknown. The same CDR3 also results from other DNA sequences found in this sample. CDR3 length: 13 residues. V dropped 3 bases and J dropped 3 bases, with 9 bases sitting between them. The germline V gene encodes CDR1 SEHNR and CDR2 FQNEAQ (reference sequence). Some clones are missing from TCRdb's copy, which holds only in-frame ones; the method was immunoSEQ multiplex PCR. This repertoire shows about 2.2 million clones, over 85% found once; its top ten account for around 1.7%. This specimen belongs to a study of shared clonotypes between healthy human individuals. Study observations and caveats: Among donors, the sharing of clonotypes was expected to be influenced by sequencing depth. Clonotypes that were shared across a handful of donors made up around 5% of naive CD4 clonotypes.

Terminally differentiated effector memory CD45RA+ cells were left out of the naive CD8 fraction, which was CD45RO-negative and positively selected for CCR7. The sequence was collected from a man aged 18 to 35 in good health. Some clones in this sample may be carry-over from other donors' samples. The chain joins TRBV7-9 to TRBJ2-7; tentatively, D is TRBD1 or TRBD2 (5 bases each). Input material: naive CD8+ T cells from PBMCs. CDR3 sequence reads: CASSFTGLYEQYF. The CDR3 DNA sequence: TGTGCCAGCAGCTTTACAGGACTCTACGAGCAGTACTTC.